These 11 T cell receptor beta chains originate from one sample sequenced in a study of T cell clonality in common variable immunodeficiency. Profiled with immunoSEQ multiplex PCR; TCRdb holds only in-frame clones, not every one. This sample has some 28,000 clones and no singletons, with about an eighth in the ten largest. The specimen sequenced was peripheral blood mononuclear cells. These receptors all come from a person aged 18-69 years in good health.

This clone was counted ten times or more. The DNA ends 3 residues before the CDR3 does, and the rest of the CDR3 is filled in from the germline J gene. This sequence joins TRBV19 and TRBJ2-3, with D unclear. The germline gives CDR1 LNHDA, CDR2 SQIVND (reference sequence). This CDR3 comprises 13 residues. V was clipped by 3 bases and J by 4 bases, with 8 bases between them. CDR3 region: CASSIYSPDTQYF. The sequenced part of the CDR3 DNA is TGTGCCAGTAGTATCTATAGCCCAGATACG. Full variable domain (rest looked up from reference TRBV19 and TRBJ2-3): DGGITQSPKYLFRKEGQNVTLSCEQNLNHDAMYWYRQDPGQGLRLIYYSQIVNDFQKGDIAEGYSVSREKKESFPLTVTSAQKNPTAFYLCASSIYSPDTQYFGPGTRLTVL.

This clone was detected many times. The read comes to an end 3 residues before the CDR3 does, leaving the germline J gene to fill in the end. The V and J genes are TRBV6-4 and TRBJ2-1; D might be TRBD2 (7 bases). Trimming pared 6 bases from V and 0 bases from J, leaving 15 bases between. The length of the CDR3 is 16 residues. Germline loops: CDR1 MRHNA, CDR2 SNTAGT. CDR3 bases read: TGTGCCAGCAGCGCGGGGCGGGGGCTCTCCTACAATGAG. This codes for CASSAGRGLSYNE. The entire CDR3 is CASSAGRGLSYNEQFF.

This clone was counted ten times or more. CDR3 in amino acids: CASSLGGAGHEKLFF. CDR3 bases read: TGCGCCAGCAGCTTGGGTGGGGCAGGTCACGAAAAA. The chain is built from TRBV5-1 and TRBJ1-4, with D possibly matching TRBD1 (5 bases). The read gets to within 3 residues of the CDR3 end, and the germline J gene fills in the rest. The V end lost 0 bases, the J end lost 8 bases, and 14 bases lay between the germline ends. Germline V lookup: CDR1 SGHRS, CDR2 YFSETQ. The CDR3 loop spans 15 amino acids.

This clone was counted at least ten times. The sequence runs out 3 residues before the end of the CDR3; the remainder is reconstructed from the germline J gene. This chain connects TRBV18 to TRBJ2-7; 13 nucleotides agree with TRBD2. Germline-derived CDR1 and CDR2 are KGHSH and LQKENI. The CDR3 length is 20 residues. V lost 0 bases to trimming and J lost 1 base; unmatched junction nucleotides: 12. The CDR3 sequence is CASSPPGKLAGGSRSYEQYF. The covered CDR3 bases are TGTGCCAGCTCACCACCTGGTAAACTAGCGGGGGGGTCGCGGTCCTACGAG.

This clone was seen many times. Sequencing ends 3 residues short of the CDR3 end; the germline J gene provides the rest. The J gene is TRBJ1-1, the V gene TRBV2; tentative D call: TRBD1 (5 bases). Trimming left V 10 bases short and J 4 bases short, with 19 bases between. CDR3 length: 14 residues. Germline CDR1 and CDR2: SNHLY and FYNNEI. The CDR3 DNA, read in part, is TGTGCCATCCCCTTTAGGACACCCCCCACTGAA. Protein sequence: CAIPFRTPPTE. The full CDR3 is CAIPFRTPPTEAFF.

Ten or more counts support this clone. The DNA read from the CDR3 is TGCGCCAGCAGCGGGGGACAGACAGATACG. Amino acids: CASSGGQTDT. The entire CDR3 reads CASSGGQTDTQYF. The chain employs TRBV5-1 and TRBJ2-3; 7 nucleotides agree with TRBD1. The CDR3 extends 3 residues past the end of the read, so its final part is completed from the germline J gene. The CDR3 has 13 amino acids. CDR1 and CDR2 from the germline V gene are SGHRS and YFSETQ. V lost 4 bases and J lost 3; bases outside the gene matches: 2. Full variable domain (outside the CDR3, taken from reference TRBV5-1 and TRBJ2-3): KAGVTQTPRYLIKTRGQQVTLSCSPISGHRSVSWYQQTPGQGLQFLFEYFSETQRNKGNFPGRFSGRQFSNSRSEMNVSTLELGDSALYLCASSGGQTDTQYFGPGTRLTVL.

In regard to this clone: The missing CDR3 end, 3 residues past where the read stops, is filled in from the germline J gene. The chain joins TRBV7-6 to TRBJ1-4, with 7 nucleotides matching TRBD1. The CDR3 length is 16 residues. V lost 4 bases, J lost 0 bases, and 5 bases stayed unmatched. Per the germline V gene, CDR1 is SGHVS and CDR2 is FNYEAQ. CDR3 DNA (partial): TGTGCCAGCAGCTACAGGGGAGAAGCAACTAATGAAAAA. It is translated as CASSYRGEATNEK. In full, the CDR3 reads CASSYRGEATNEKLFF.

This clone was detected ten times or more. The read comes to an end 3 residues before the CDR3 does, leaving the germline J gene to fill in the end. The gene calls are TRBV14 and TRBJ2-1; a possible D gene is TRBD2 (6 bases). Looked up from germline, CDR1 is SGHDN and CDR2 is FVKESK. This CDR3 region has 14 residues. With 4 bases removed from V and 7 bases from J, the gap between germline ends came to 14 bases. The CDR3: CASSPLSGVNEQFF. The CDR3 bases that were read are TGTGCCAGCAGCCCCCTTAGCGGAGTGAATGAG.

This clone was seen many times. Sequencing ends 3 residues short of the CDR3 end; the germline J gene provides the rest. This sequence joins TRBV7-8 and TRBJ2-3, with 9 nucleotides matching TRBD1. Germline V gene data show CDR1 as SGHVS and CDR2 as FQNEAQ. There are 14 residues in the CDR3. The part of the CDR3 DNA that was read is TGTGCCAGCAGTTCGCGGGACAGGGAGAGGGCG. Translation: CASSSRDRERA. The whole CDR3 protein is CASSSRDRERAQYF.

This clone came up a few times. The read ends 3 residues before the CDR3 terminus; that terminus is restored from the germline J gene. The genes are TRBV5-6 and TRBJ2-7; D not resolved. CDR3 size: 12 residues. Trimming pared 4 bases from V and 3 bases from J, leaving 8 bases between. Germline CDR1 and CDR2: SGHDT and YYEEEE. CDR3 protein: CASSREGYEQYF. Partial CDR3 DNA: TGTGCCAGCAGCCGTGAAGGCTACGAG. Supplemented by reference TRBV5-6 and TRBJ2-7, the full variable domain reads DAGVTQSPTHLIKTRGQQVTLRCSPKSGHDTVSWYQQALGQGPQFIFQYYEEEERQRGNFPDRFSGHQFPNYSSELNVNALLLGDSALYLCASSREGYEQYFGPGTRLTVT.

About this clone itself: The CDR3 end is not reached by the read, which stops 3 residues before it; the germline J gene fills it in. This chain joins TRBV29-1 and TRBJ1-2; maybe TRBD1 (5 bases). CDR1 is SQVTM and CDR2 is ANQGSEA in the germline V gene. The CDR3 consists of 12 residues. The CDR3 here is CSVDNRQLGYTF. The part of the CDR3 DNA that was read is TGCAGCGTTGATAACAGACAGTTAGGC.